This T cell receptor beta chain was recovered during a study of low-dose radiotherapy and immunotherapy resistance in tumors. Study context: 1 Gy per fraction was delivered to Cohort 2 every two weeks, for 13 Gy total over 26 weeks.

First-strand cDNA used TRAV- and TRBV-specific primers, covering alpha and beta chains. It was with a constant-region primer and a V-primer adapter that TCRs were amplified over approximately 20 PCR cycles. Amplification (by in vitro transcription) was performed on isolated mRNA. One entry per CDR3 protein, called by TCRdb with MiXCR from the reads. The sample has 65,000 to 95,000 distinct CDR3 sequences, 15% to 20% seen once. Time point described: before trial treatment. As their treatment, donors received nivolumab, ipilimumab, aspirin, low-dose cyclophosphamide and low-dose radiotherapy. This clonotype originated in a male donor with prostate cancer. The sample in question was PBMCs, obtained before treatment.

The CDR3 DNA is TGCAGCGTTGAAGACAACAACTCTGGGGCCAACGTCCTGACTTTC. It translates to CSVEDNNSGANVLTF. The chain is built from TRBV29-1 and TRBJ2-6; D not certain. Trimming pared 0 bases from V and 0 bases from J, leaving 6 bases between. This CDR3 is built from 15 residues. Germline CDR1 reads SQVTM; CDR2 reads ANQGSEA.